This T cell receptor beta chain was identified in a study of cytomegalovirus exposure and HLA in healthy donors. About this clone itself: Its target is not known.

Study results and caveats: Sequencing likely produced, as an artifact, a cluster of highly shared sequence variants.

Both 60 Vbeta primers and 13 Jbeta primers went into the PCR. TCRdb's table, derived via immunoSEQ multiplex PCR, lists solely in-frame clones and lacks some. This sample has tens of thousands of clones; approximately 70% occur once, and the top ten carry less than 25%. This clonotype was sampled from a woman aged 50 to 60 in good health and CMV-seropositive. The sample was PBMCs.

CDR3 nucleotides: TGTGCCAGCAGACTGACTCGGGGGGTCCAAGAGACCCAGTACTTC. This sequence encodes CASRLTRGVQETQYF. The chain recombines TRBV11-2 with TRBJ2-5; 7 positions match TRBD2. Unmatched junction bases numbered 8, after V lost 6 bases and J lost 1 base. The CDR3 is made up of 15 amino acids. Germline assignment: CDR1 SGHAT and CDR2 FQNNGV.